A selection of T cell receptor beta chains follows, all from one sample in a study of blood T cell repertoires in COVID-19. Clones were read by immunoSEQ multiplex PCR, and TCRdb kept only the in-frame ones, dropping some. This table holds around 150,000 clones, 75% to 90% found once. Sequenced material: PBMCs or T cells enriched from blood (not recorded which). The origin of the receptors is a woman aged 60-70 years who had recovered from COVID-19. Each CDR3 is given with its conserved first and last residue. The order of the fields is CDR3 DNA, CDR3 protein, V gene, J gene, D gene, clone size. The D gene is left open where the match is weak. Clone size, where shown, is once, few, many, or a class for clones that have expanded.

CDR3 DNA: TGTGCCAGCACCCGGTTCAGGACAGATCAGCCCCAGCATTTT
CDR3 protein: CASTRFRTDQPQHF
V gene: TRBV7-2
J gene: TRBJ1-5
D gene: .
clone size: .

CDR3 DNA: TGTGCCAGCCAAAAGCGGGGGGCCGGGGAGCTGTTTTTT
CDR3 protein: CASQKRGAGELFF
V gene: TRBV3-1/TRBV3-2
J gene: TRBJ2-2
D gene: TRBD2
clone size: .

CDR3 DNA: TGTGCCAGCAGTTTACCCCTTGACAGGGGTGATGAAAAACTGTTTTTT
CDR3 protein: CASSLPLDRGDEKLFF
V gene: TRBV28
J gene: TRBJ1-4
D gene: TRBD1
clone size: .

CDR3 DNA: TGTGCCAGCAGCGCACAGGGGGACCCGAATGAAAAACTGTTTTTT
CDR3 protein: CASSAQGDPNEKLFF
V gene: TRBV7-9
J gene: TRBJ1-4
D gene: TRBD1
clone size: .

CDR3 DNA: TGTGCCAGCTCAGAACAGAAGAACACTGAAGCTTTCTTT
CDR3 protein: CASSEQKNTEAFF
V gene: TRBV18
J gene: TRBJ1-1
D gene: .
clone size: once

CDR3 DNA: TGTGCCAGCAGTTCCACCGGGTGGAACATGAACACTGAAGCTTTCTTT
CDR3 protein: CASSSTGWNMNTEAFF
V gene: TRBV28
J gene: TRBJ1-1
D gene: .
clone size: .

CDR3 DNA: TGTGCCAGTAGTATCCGGGACAGTCCATCTTACGAGCAGTACTTC
CDR3 protein: CASSIRDSPSYEQYF
V gene: TRBV19
J gene: TRBJ2-7
D gene: TRBD1
clone size: .

CDR3 DNA: TGTGCCAGCAGCTTAGGGGTCCCCATCTCTGGAAACACCATATATTTT
CDR3 protein: CASSLGVPISGNTIYF
V gene: TRBV5-5
J gene: TRBJ1-3
D gene: .
clone size: .

CDR3 DNA: TGTGCCAGTAGCGACAGGGGGACTCAGCCCCAGCATTTT
CDR3 protein: CASSDRGTQPQHF
V gene: TRBV19
J gene: TRBJ1-5
D gene: TRBD1
clone size: .

CDR3 DNA: TGTGCCAGCAGTTTCAGTTGGCAGAACACTGAAGCTTTCTTT
CDR3 protein: CASSFSWQNTEAFF
V gene: TRBV27
J gene: TRBJ1-1
D gene: .
clone size: .

CDR3 DNA: TGTGCCAGTAGTAACGGGCCCCAGCATTTT
CDR3 protein: CASSNGPQHF
V gene: TRBV19
J gene: TRBJ1-5
D gene: .
clone size: .

CDR3 DNA: TGTGCCACCAAGCGGGTAGCGGGGCCAGATACGCAGTATTTT
CDR3 protein: CATKRVAGPDTQYF
V gene: TRBV19
J gene: TRBJ2-3
D gene: TRBD2
clone size: once

CDR3 DNA: TGCAGCGGCGGGTTTGCAGATACGCAGTATTTT
CDR3 protein: CSGGFADTQYF
V gene: TRBV29-1
J gene: TRBJ2-3
D gene: .
clone size: .

CDR3 DNA: TGCGCCAGCAGCTTCTCCCAAGCTTTGAACACTGAAGCTTTCTTT
CDR3 protein: CASSFSQALNTEAFF
V gene: TRBV5-1
J gene: TRBJ1-1
D gene: .
clone size: .

CDR3 DNA: TGTGCCAGCAGCAAAGCCTTGGTTCAGGAGGAGAACACTGAAGCTTTCTTT
CDR3 protein: CASSKALVQEENTEAFF
V gene: TRBV21-1
J gene: TRBJ1-1
D gene: .
clone size: .

CDR3 DNA: TGTGCCAGCAGCCCCCTCAGAGGGACAGTCTATGGCTACACCTTC
CDR3 protein: CASSPLRGTVYGYTF
V gene: TRBV3-1/TRBV3-2
J gene: TRBJ1-2
D gene: TRBD1
clone size: few

CDR3 DNA: TGCGCCAGCAGCTTACGACAGGGGGCAGGTGAAAAACTGTTTTTT
CDR3 protein: CASSLRQGAGEKLFF
V gene: TRBV5-1
J gene: TRBJ1-4
D gene: TRBD1
clone size: .

CDR3 DNA: TGTGCCAGCAGCTTGAACGAGTTCGGGGAGCTGTTTTTT
CDR3 protein: CASSLNEFGELFF
V gene: TRBV5-4
J gene: TRBJ2-2
D gene: .
clone size: once

CDR3 DNA: TGTGCCAGCTCTTCTAGCGTAGCCACCGGGGAGCTGTTTTTT
CDR3 protein: CASSSSVATGELFF
V gene: TRBV18
J gene: TRBJ2-2
D gene: .
clone size: .

CDR3 DNA: TGTGCCAGTAGAGTCACCTCCAGGGGGCATGGAAACACCATATATTTT
CDR3 protein: CASRVTSRGHGNTIYF
V gene: TRBV19
J gene: TRBJ1-3
D gene: TRBD1
clone size: few

CDR3 DNA: TGCGCCAGCAGCTTGCTGTATAGCGGGGGGGTAAAGACCCAGTACTTC
CDR3 protein: CASSLLYSGGVKTQYF
V gene: TRBV5-1
J gene: TRBJ2-5
D gene: TRBD2
clone size: once

CDR3 DNA: TGCGCCAGCAGCCATTGGGGGGATTCTGGGGCCAACGTCCTGACTTTC
CDR3 protein: CASSHWGDSGANVLTF
V gene: TRBV5-1
J gene: TRBJ2-6
D gene: .
clone size: .

CDR3 DNA: TGTGCCAGCAGCCATCGACAGAAACCTAATGAGCAGTTCTTC
CDR3 protein: CASSHRQKPNEQFF
V gene: TRBV11-1
J gene: TRBJ2-1
D gene: .
clone size: .

CDR3 DNA: TGTGCCAGCAATATAGGGGGAGATAATGAAAAACTGTTTTTT
CDR3 protein: CASNIGGDNEKLFF
V gene: TRBV2
J gene: TRBJ1-4
D gene: .
clone size: .

CDR3 DNA: TGTGCCAGCAGCTTACGTGGACAGGGTGAAGCTTTCTTT
CDR3 protein: CASSLRGQGEAFF
V gene: TRBV7-2
J gene: TRBJ1-1
D gene: TRBD1
clone size: .

CDR3 DNA: TGTGCCAGCAGCGTAGTTTCAGGGGGCAGCACCGGGGAGCTGTTTTTT
CDR3 protein: CASSVVSGGSTGELFF
V gene: TRBV9
J gene: TRBJ2-2
D gene: TRBD1
clone size: .

CDR3 DNA: TGTGCCAGCAGCTTAGATCGGTCGGGGGTCGGGGAGCTGTTTTTT
CDR3 protein: CASSLDRSGVGELFF
V gene: TRBV11-3
J gene: TRBJ2-2
D gene: .
clone size: .

CDR3 DNA: TGCAGCGTCGGACAGGGCTCCGCCACAGATACGCAGTATTTT
CDR3 protein: CSVGQGSATDTQYF
V gene: TRBV29-1
J gene: TRBJ2-3
D gene: TRBD1
clone size: .

CDR3 DNA: TGTGCCAGCAGCGCCCACCCGGGGGACCTCTACGAGCAGTACTTC
CDR3 protein: CASSAHPGDLYEQYF
V gene: TRBV9
J gene: TRBJ2-7
D gene: .
clone size: .

CDR3 DNA: TGTGCCAGCAGCCAAGGGACTAGCGGGGGGGCTAGGGAGACCCAGTACTTC
CDR3 protein: CASSQGTSGGARETQYF
V gene: TRBV4-2
J gene: TRBJ2-5
D gene: TRBD2
clone size: .

CDR3 DNA: TGTGCCAGCAGTAAGCCTGGACTAGCCGAGACCCAGTACTTC
CDR3 protein: CASSKPGLAETQYF
V gene: TRBV6-5
J gene: TRBJ2-5
D gene: TRBD2
clone size: .

CDR3 DNA: TGTGCCAGCAGCGGTTTTCACGAGCAGTACTTC
CDR3 protein: CASSGFHEQYF
V gene: TRBV2
J gene: TRBJ2-7
D gene: .
clone size: .

CDR3 DNA: TGTGCCAGCCGCCCACAGGCCTCACCCCTCCACTTT
CDR3 protein: CASRPQASPLHF
V gene: TRBV19
J gene: TRBJ1-6
D gene: .
clone size: .

CDR3 DNA: TGTGCCATCAGGACCGAACCGACAGGGGGGGATGTGGACCATGGAAACACCATATATTTT
CDR3 protein: CAIRTEPTGGDVDHGNTIYF
V gene: TRBV10-3
J gene: TRBJ1-3
D gene: TRBD1
clone size: .

CDR3 DNA: TGTGCCAGCAGCTTAAGGACAGGGTCGTATCAGCCCCAGCATTTT
CDR3 protein: CASSLRTGSYQPQHF
V gene: TRBV7-8
J gene: TRBJ1-5
D gene: TRBD1
clone size: .

CDR3 DNA: TGTGCCAGTAAGGAGGGGGCGCGGAACTATGGCTACACCTTC
CDR3 protein: CASKEGARNYGYTF
V gene: TRBV19
J gene: TRBJ1-2
D gene: TRBD1
clone size: .

CDR3 DNA: TGTGCCAGTAGTATAATCATTTCGACAGAGTATCCCTACGAGCAGTACTTC
CDR3 protein: CASSIIISTEYPYEQYF
V gene: TRBV19
J gene: TRBJ2-7
D gene: .
clone size: once

CDR3 DNA: TGTGCCAGCAGAGGGGACACGGGAACCCAGTACTTC
CDR3 protein: CASRGDTGTQYF
V gene: TRBV2
J gene: TRBJ2-5
D gene: .
clone size: .

CDR3 DNA: TGTGCCAGCAGTTTAGGCAGGGTCACTGAAGCTTTCTTT
CDR3 protein: CASSLGRVTEAFF
V gene: TRBV12-3/TRBV12-4
J gene: TRBJ1-1
D gene: .
clone size: .

CDR3 DNA: TGTGCCAGCAGAGCCGGGACAGGGGAGGAGGGCTACACCTTC
CDR3 protein: CASRAGTGEEGYTF
V gene: TRBV2
J gene: TRBJ1-2
D gene: TRBD1
clone size: .

CDR3 DNA: TGTGCCAGTAGCCGGGACTTACAGAACACCGGGGAGCTGTTTTTT
CDR3 protein: CASSRDLQNTGELFF
V gene: TRBV9
J gene: TRBJ2-2
D gene: .
clone size: .

CDR3 DNA: TGTGCCAGCAGCTTAGGGACAGGGGAAAATGAAAAACTGTTTTTT
CDR3 protein: CASSLGTGENEKLFF
V gene: TRBV7-9
J gene: TRBJ1-4
D gene: TRBD1
clone size: once

CDR3 DNA: TGTGCCAGCAGTTACTTTTCCGGGGAAGAGACCCAGTACTTC
CDR3 protein: CASSYFSGEETQYF
V gene: TRBV6-6
J gene: TRBJ2-5
D gene: .
clone size: .

CDR3 DNA: TGTGCCAGTAGTATACAGGGGGCTGGCAATGAGCAGTTCTTC
CDR3 protein: CASSIQGAGNEQFF
V gene: TRBV19
J gene: TRBJ2-1
D gene: TRBD1
clone size: .

CDR3 DNA: TGCGCCAGCAGCTTCAGGACAGGGGCGGGCGAGCAGTACTTC
CDR3 protein: CASSFRTGAGEQYF
V gene: TRBV5-1
J gene: TRBJ2-7
D gene: TRBD1
clone size: once

CDR3 DNA: TGTGCCAGCCTGGCGACGGGAGCAGAGACCCAGTACTTC
CDR3 protein: CASLATGAETQYF
V gene: TRBV6-5
J gene: TRBJ2-5
D gene: .
clone size: few

CDR3 DNA: TGTGCCAGCAGCTTAGCGCAGGGGGCGGACTATGGCTACACCTTC
CDR3 protein: CASSLAQGADYGYTF
V gene: TRBV7-2
J gene: TRBJ1-2
D gene: TRBD1
clone size: .

CDR3 DNA: TGCGCCAGCAGCCAAGAATGGGGACTAAACTATGGCTACACCTTC
CDR3 protein: CASSQEWGLNYGYTF
V gene: TRBV4-1
J gene: TRBJ1-2
D gene: .
clone size: .

CDR3 DNA: TGTGCCAGCAGTCTAACGACTGGCTACGAGCAGTACTTC
CDR3 protein: CASSLTTGYEQYF
V gene: TRBV28
J gene: TRBJ2-7
D gene: .
clone size: .

CDR3 DNA: TGTGCCAGCAGCCGGGACAGGGTGTCAGAGACCCAGTACTTC
CDR3 protein: CASSRDRVSETQYF
V gene: TRBV6-5
J gene: TRBJ2-5
D gene: TRBD1
clone size: .